This entry describes one T cell receptor beta chain. Its antigen remains unidentified. No clone much larger than this one lies a single base away; base qualities are absent. The sample comes from a study of T-cell reconstitution after alpha-beta-depleted transplantation in children (dated by TCRdb to between 2015 and 2016). For context, the study as a whole: The study quantitatively tracked T-cell immune reconstitution after TCRalphabeta/CD19-depleted allogeneic hematopoietic cell transplantation in children using TCR repertoire profiling.

From its cysteine to its phenylalanine, the CDR3 spans 17 amino acids. Here the CDR3 DNA is all that survives: 51 bases in frame from base 1. CDR1 and CDR2 (SGDLS, YYNGEE) derive from the germline V gene. The junction shows trimming of 0 bases on V and 9 bases on J, and the gene matches do not reach 11 bases of it. Preparation of the library involved PCR. Instrument used: Illumina HiSeq 2500. TCR library preparation used molecular barcoding, with unique molecular identifiers applied to normalize quantification of the TCRbeta repertoire. TCRdb reworked the public reads: Q25 trimming with fastp, MiXCR clone assembly, productive beta chains retained. CDR3 protein sequences are deduplicated, and each keeps its most common genes and DNA. This sample holds roughly 500,000 distinct CDR3 sequences; over 25% were observed only once. The ten largest clones represent 2% to 3% of the sample.

This clonotype was sampled from a human donor who donated a stem cell graft to a child with aplastic anemia. The chain uses TRBV9 and TRBJ2-1; 11 bases in the middle match TRBD2. The sample consisted of PBMCs from the stem cell graft donor, taken from the stem cell graft. The nucleotide sequence reads as follows: TGTGCCAGCAGCGTAGCTTTGTCTAGCGGGAGGCTTCGTGAGCAGTTCTTC. Its protein reads: CASSVALSSGRLREQFF.